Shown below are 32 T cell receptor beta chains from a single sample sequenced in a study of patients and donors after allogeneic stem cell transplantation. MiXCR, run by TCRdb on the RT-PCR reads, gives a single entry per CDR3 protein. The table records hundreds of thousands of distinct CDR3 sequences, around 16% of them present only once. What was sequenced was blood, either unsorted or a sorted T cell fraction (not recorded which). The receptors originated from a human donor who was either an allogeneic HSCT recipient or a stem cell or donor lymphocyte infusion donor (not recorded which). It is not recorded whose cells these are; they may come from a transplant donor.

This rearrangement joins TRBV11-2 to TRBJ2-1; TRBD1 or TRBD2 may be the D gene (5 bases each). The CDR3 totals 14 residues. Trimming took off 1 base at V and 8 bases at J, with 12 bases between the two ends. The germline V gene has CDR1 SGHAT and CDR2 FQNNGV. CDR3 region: CASSLAGTRYEQFF. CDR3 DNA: TGTGCCAGCAGCTTAGCTGGGACCCGGTATGAGCAGTTCTTC.

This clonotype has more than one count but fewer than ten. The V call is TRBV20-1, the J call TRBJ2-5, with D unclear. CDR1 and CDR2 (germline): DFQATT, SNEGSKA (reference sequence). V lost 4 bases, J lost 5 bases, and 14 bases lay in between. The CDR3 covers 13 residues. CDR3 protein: CSAMTGPLETQYF. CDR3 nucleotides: TGCAGTGCTATGACGGGCCCATTGGAGACCCAGTACTTC.

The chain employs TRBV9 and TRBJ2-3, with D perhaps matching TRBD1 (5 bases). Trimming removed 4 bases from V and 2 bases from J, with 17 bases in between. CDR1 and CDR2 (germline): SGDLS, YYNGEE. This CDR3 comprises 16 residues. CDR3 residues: CASSLGHRTATDTQYF. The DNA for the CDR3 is TGTGCCAGCAGCCTCGGCCACAGGACCGCCACAGATACGCAGTATTTT.

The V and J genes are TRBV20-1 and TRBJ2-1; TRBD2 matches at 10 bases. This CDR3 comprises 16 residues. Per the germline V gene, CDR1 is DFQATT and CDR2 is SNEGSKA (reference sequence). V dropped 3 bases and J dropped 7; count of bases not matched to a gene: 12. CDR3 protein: CSASPLAGWGKNEQFF. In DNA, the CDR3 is TGCAGTGCTAGCCCACTAGCGGGATGGGGAAAAAATGAGCAGTTCTTC.

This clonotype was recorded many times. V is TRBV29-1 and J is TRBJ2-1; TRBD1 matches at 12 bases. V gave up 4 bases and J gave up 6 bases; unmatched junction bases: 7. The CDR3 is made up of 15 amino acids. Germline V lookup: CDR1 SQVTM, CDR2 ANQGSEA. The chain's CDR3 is CSVGAGQGASNEQFF. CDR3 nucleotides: TGCAGCGTTGGGGCGGGACAGGGGGCGAGCAATGAGCAGTTCTTC.

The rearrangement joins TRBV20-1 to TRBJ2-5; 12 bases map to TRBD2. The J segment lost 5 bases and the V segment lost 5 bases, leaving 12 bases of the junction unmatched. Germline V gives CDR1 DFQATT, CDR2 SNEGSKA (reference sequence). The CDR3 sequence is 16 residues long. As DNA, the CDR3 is TGCAGTGCTGGGGTTAGACTAGCGGGGGAGAGGGAGACCCAGTACTTC. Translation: CSAGVRLAGERETQYF.

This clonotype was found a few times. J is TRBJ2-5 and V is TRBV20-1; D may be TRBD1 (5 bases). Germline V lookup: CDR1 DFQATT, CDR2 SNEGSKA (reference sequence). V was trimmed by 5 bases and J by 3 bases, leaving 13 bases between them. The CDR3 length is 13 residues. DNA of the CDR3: TGCAGTGCTCCATCCGACAGAGAAGAGACCCAGTACTTC. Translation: CSAPSDREETQYF.

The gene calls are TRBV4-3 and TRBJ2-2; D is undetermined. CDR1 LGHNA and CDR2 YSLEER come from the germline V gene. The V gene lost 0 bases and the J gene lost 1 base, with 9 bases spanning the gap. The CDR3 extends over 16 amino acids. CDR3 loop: CASSQEAGWNTGELFF. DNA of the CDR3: TGCGCCAGCAGCCAAGAAGCAGGTTGGAACACCGGGGAGCTGTTTTTT.

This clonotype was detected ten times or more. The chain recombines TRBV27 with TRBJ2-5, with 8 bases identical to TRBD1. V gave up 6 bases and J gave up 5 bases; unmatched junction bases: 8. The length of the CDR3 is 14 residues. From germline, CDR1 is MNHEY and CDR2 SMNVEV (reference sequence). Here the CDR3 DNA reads TGTGCCAGCAGGGCAGGGGGCTCTGGGGAGACCCAGTACTTC. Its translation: CASRAGGSGETQYF.

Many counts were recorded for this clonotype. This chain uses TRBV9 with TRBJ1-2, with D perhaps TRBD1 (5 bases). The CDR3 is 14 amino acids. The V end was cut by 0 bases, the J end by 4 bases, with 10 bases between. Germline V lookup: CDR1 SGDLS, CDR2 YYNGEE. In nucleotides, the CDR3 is TGTGCCAGCAGCGTAGAAACAGGAACCTATGGCTACACCTTC. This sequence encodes CASSVETGTYGYTF. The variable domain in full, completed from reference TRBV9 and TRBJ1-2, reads DSGVTQTPKHLITATGQRVTLRCSPRSGDLSVYWYQQSLDQGLQFLIQYYNGEERAKGNILERFSAQQFPDLHSELNLSSLELGDSALYFCASSVETGTYGYTFGSGTRLTVV.

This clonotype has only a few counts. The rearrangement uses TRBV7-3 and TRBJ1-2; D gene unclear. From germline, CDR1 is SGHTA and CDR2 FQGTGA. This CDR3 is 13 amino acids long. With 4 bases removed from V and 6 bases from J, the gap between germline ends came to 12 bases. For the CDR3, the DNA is TGTGCCAGCAGCTCTACGAGAGATAATGGCTACACCTTC. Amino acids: CASSSTRDNGYTF. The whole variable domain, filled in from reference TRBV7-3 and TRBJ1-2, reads GAGVSQTPSNKVTEKGKYVELRCDPISGHTALYWYRQSLGQGPEFLIYFQGTGAADDSGLPNDRFFAVRPEGSVSTLKIQRTERGDSAVYLCASSSTRDNGYTFGSGTRLTVV.

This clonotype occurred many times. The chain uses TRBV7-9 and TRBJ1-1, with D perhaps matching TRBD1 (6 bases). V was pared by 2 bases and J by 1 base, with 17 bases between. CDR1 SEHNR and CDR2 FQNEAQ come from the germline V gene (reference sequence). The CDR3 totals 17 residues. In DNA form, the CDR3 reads TGTGCCAGCAGCTTATCAGCTTGGGGGACATCGAACACTGAAGCTTTCTTT. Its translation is CASSLSAWGTSNTEAFF.

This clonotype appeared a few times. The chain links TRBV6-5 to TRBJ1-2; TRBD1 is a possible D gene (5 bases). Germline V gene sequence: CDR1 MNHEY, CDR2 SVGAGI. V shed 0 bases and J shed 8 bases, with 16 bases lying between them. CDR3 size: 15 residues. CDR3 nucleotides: TGTGCCAGCAGTTACTCGAGCCAGGGAATGAGAGGCTACACCTTC. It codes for CASSYSSQGMRGYTF.

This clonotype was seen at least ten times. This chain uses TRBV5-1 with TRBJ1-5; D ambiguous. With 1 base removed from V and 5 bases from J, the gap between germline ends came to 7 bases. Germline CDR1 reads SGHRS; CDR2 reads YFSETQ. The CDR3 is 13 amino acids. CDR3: CASSLSGYQPQHF. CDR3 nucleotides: TGCGCCAGCAGCTTGTCAGGTTATCAGCCCCAGCATTTT. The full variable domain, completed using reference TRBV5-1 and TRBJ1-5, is KAGVTQTPRYLIKTRGQQVTLSCSPISGHRSVSWYQQTPGQGLQFLFEYFSETQRNKGNFPGRFSGRQFSNSRSEMNVSTLELGDSALYLCASSLSGYQPQHFGDGTRLSIL.

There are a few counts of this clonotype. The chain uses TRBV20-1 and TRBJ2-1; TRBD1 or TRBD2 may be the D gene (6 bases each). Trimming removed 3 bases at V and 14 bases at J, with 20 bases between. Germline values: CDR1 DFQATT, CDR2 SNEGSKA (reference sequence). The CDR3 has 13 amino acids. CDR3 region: CSARTVGTPGEFF. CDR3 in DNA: TGCAGTGCTAGGACCGTCGGGACTCCAGGGGAGTTCTTC.

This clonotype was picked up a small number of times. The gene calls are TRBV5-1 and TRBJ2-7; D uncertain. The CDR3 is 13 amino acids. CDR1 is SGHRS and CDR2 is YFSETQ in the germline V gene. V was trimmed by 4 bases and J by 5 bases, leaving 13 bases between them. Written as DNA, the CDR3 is TGCGCCAGCAGCGCGACCTCTAGGGACGAGCAGTACTTC. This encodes CASSATSRDEQYF.

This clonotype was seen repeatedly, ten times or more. The CDR3 sequence: CSARHGKNTEAFF. In nucleotides, the CDR3 is TGCAGCGCCCGCCACGGGAAGAACACTGAAGCTTTCTTT. The chain is built from TRBV29-1 and TRBJ1-1; no clear D. CDR3 length: 13 residues. CDR1 is SQVTM, CDR2 ANQGSEA, per germline. Deletions cut 7 bases from V and 1 base from J, with 13 bases between.

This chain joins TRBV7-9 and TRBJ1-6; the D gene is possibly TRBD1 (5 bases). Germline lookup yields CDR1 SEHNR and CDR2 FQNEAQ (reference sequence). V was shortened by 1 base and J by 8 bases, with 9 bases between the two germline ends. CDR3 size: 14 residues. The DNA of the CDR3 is TGTGCCAGCAGCTTAGAGGGGACGCATTCACCCCTCCACTTT. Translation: CASSLEGTHSPLHF.

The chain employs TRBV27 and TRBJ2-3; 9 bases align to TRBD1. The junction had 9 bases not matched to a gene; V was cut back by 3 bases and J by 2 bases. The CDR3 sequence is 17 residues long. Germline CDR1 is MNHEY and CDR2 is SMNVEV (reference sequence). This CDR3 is CASSFPGQGHDTDTQYF. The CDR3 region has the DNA TGTGCCAGCAGTTTTCCGGGACAGGGTCACGACACAGATACGCAGTATTTT.

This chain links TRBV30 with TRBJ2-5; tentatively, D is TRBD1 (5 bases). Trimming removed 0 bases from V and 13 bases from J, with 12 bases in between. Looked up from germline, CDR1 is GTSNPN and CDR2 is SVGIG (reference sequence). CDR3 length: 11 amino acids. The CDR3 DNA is TGTGCCTGGAGTGTCCCGAAGGGGCCGTACTTC. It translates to CAWSVPKGPYF.

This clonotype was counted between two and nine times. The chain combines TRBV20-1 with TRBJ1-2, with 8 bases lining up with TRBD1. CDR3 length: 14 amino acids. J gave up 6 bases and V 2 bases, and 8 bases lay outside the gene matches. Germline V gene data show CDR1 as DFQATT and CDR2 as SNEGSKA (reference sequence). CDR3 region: CSARWGQAINGYTF. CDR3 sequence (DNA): TGCAGTGCTAGATGGGGACAGGCGATTAATGGCTACACCTTC.

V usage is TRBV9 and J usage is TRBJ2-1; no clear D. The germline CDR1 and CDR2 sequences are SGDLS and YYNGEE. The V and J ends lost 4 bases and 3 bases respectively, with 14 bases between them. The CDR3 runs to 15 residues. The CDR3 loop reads CASSPLPDHYNEQFF. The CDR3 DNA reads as TGTGCCAGCAGCCCCCTCCCCGACCACTACAATGAGCAGTTCTTC. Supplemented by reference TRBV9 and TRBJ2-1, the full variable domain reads DSGVTQTPKHLITATGQRVTLRCSPRSGDLSVYWYQQSLDQGLQFLIQYYNGEERAKGNILERFSAQQFPDLHSELNLSSLELGDSALYFCASSPLPDHYNEQFFGPGTRLTVL.

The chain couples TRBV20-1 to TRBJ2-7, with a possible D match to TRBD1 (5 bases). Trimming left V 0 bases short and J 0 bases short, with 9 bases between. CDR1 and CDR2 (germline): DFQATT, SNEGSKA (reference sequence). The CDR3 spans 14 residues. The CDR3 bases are TGCAGTGCTAGAGACGGACACGCCTCCTACGAGCAGTACTTC. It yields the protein CSARDGHASYEQYF.

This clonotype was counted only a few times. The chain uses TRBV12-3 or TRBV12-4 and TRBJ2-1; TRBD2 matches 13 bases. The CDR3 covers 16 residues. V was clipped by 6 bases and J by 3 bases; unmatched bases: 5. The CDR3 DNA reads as TGTGCCAGCAGCCCGGGACTAGCGGGGTACTACAATGAGCAGTTCTTC. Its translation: CASSPGLAGYYNEQFF.

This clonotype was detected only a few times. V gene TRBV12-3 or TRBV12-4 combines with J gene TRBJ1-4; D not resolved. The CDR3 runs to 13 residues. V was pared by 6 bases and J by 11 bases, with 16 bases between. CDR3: CASSLRTNGKLFF. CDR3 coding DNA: TGTGCCAGCAGCCTCAGGACTAACGGGAAACTGTTTTTT.

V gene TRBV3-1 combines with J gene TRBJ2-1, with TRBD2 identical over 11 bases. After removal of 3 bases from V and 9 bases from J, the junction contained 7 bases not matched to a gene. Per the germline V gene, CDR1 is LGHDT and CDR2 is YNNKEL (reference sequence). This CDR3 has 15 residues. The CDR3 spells CASSHLSGRATEQFF. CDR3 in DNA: TGTGCCAGCAGCCATCTTAGCGGGAGGGCCACTGAGCAGTTCTTC.

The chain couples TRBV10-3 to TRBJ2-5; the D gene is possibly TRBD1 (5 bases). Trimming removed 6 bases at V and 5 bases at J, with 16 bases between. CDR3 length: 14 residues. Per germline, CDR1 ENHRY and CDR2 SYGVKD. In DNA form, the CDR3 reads TGTGCCATCAGCTCCAGGGTTTATGGGGAGACCCAGTACTTC. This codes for CAISSRVYGETQYF.

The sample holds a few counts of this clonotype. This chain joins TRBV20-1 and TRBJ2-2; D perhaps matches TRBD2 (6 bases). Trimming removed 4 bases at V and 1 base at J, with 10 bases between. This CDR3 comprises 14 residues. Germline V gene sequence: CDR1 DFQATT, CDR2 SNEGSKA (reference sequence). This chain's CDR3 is CSAKVGGNTGELFF. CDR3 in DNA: TGCAGTGCTAAAGTGGGGGGGAACACCGGGGAGCTGTTTTTT.

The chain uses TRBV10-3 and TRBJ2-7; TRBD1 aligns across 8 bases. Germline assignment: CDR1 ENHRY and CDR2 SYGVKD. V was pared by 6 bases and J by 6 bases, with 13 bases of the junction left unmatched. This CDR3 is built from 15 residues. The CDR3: CAISRPGQGTTEQYF. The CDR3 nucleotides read TGTGCCATCAGCCGACCCGGACAGGGTACCACCGAGCAGTACTTC.

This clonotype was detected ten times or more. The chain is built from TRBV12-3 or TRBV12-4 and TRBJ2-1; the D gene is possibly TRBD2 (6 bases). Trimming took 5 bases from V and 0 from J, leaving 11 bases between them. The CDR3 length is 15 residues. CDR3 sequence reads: CASSRTIRSYNEQFF. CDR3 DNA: TGTGCCAGCAGTAGGACTATCCGCTCCTACAATGAGCAGTTCTTC.

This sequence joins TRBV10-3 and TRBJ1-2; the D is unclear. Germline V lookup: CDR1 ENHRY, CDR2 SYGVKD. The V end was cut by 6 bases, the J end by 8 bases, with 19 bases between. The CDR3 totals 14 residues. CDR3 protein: CAISEPRGNHGYTF. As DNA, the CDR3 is TGTGCCATCAGCGAGCCAAGAGGGAATCACGGCTACACCTTC.

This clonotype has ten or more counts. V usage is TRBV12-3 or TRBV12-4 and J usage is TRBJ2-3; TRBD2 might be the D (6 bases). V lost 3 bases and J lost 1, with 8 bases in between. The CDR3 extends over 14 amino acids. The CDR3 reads CASSFGGGTDTQYF. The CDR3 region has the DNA TGTGCCAGCAGTTTCGGGGGAGGCACAGATACGCAGTATTTT.